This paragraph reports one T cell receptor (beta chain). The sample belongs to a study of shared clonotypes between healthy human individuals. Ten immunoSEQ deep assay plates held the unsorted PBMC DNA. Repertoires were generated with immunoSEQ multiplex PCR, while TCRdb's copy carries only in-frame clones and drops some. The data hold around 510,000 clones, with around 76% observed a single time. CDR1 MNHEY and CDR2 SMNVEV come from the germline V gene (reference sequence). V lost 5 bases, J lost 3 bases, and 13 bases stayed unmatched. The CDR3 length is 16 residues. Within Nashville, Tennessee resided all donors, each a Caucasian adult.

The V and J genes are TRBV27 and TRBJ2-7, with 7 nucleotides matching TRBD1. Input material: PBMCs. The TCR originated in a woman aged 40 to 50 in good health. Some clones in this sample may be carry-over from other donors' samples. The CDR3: CASSPTGPALVYEQYF. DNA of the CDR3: TGTGCCAGCAGTCCGACAGGGCCAGCCCTCGTCTACGAGCAGTACTTC.